This T cell receptor beta chain was obtained from a study of CD8 T cells in Susac syndrome. Study-level points and caveats: As acknowledged by the study, its TCR sequencing and HLA analysis included a relatively small number of individuals.

RNA, at roughly 0.5 to 1 ug, was reverse transcribed with random hexamers. Amplification of the TCR beta CDR3 was carried out by immunoSEQ multiplex PCR, which spanned a total of 54 Vbeta and 13 Jbeta segments. TCRdb called the immunoSEQ multiplex PCR reads again in MiXCR, with one record for every CDR3 protein. Of about 400,000 distinct CDR3 sequences in the sample, approximately 85% were seen once. The J segment lost 4 bases and the V segment lost 7 bases, leaving 9 bases of the junction unmatched. CDR3 length: 14 residues. Germline V gene lookup returns CDR1 MNHNS and CDR2 SASEGT. For this clonotype: Antigen unknown.

The rearrangement links TRBV6-1 to TRBJ1-1; TRBD1 matches 7 bases. The clonotype comes from a human donor with multiple sclerosis. Source material: CD8+ T cells from PBMCs. The CDR3 sequence: CASMGGGEGTEAFF. As DNA, the CDR3 is TGTGCCAGCATGGGAGGGGGCGAAGGCACTGAAGCTTTCTTT.